This TCR beta chain emerged from a study of T-cell memory formation after mild COVID-19. TCRdb re-analysed the 5' RACE reads in MiXCR, keeping a single row per CDR3 protein. The sample yields about 150,000 distinct CDR3 sequences, about 25% seen once. Concerning this clonotype: The target antigen is unknown.

The study's findings and limits: CD8+ contracting clones occupied EMRA, while CD4+ ones occupied mainly CM and EM. Confirmation was lacking for SARS-CoV-2 specificity of second-wave clones that peaked on day 37.

The specimen sequenced was PBMCs or a T cell subset sorted from them (not recorded which). The receptor was isolated from an adult woman who had mild COVID-19 (a few samples of this study predate the infection). Cell type and time point are not known.

In DNA form, the CDR3 reads TGCGCCAGCAGCCCGGGCCCCGGCCGGGGAGCTTTCTTT. This encodes CASSPGPGRGAFF. V and J are TRBV5-1 and TRBJ1-1; D gene uncertain. V was clipped by 4 bases and J by 10 bases, with 17 bases between them. Per germline, CDR1 SGHRS and CDR2 YFSETQ. The CDR3 runs 13 residues.